The TCR beta chain under discussion was sequenced for a study of cytomegalovirus exposure and HLA in healthy donors. General study results and limits: Data from an earlier analysis indicated that most TCR beta V segments were productive either about 87% or about 30% of the time. More clonal expansion characterized HLA-associated TCR beta chains than equally common others in a later analysis.

As for this clone: Its antigen is unidentified.

In the PCR, 60 Vbeta and 13 Jbeta primers were used. Sequencing used immunoSEQ multiplex PCR; TCRdb keeps in-frame clones, though not all of them. In the table there are around 100,000 clones, 74% of which are singletons. Sequenced sample: PBMCs. The TCR comes from a man younger than 40 in good health and CMV-seropositive.

The CDR3 loop is CASSLPTDRGYNSPLHF. In nucleotides, the CDR3 is TGTGCCAGCAGCTTGCCTACGGACAGGGGCTATAATTCACCCCTCCACTTT. The chain links TRBV5-4 to TRBJ1-6; the match to TRBD1 covers 9 bases. The germline CDR1 and CDR2 sequences are SGHNT and YYREEE (reference sequence). This CDR3 has 17 amino acids. Losses at the gene ends were 1 base for V and 3 bases for J; bases not matched to a gene: 5.